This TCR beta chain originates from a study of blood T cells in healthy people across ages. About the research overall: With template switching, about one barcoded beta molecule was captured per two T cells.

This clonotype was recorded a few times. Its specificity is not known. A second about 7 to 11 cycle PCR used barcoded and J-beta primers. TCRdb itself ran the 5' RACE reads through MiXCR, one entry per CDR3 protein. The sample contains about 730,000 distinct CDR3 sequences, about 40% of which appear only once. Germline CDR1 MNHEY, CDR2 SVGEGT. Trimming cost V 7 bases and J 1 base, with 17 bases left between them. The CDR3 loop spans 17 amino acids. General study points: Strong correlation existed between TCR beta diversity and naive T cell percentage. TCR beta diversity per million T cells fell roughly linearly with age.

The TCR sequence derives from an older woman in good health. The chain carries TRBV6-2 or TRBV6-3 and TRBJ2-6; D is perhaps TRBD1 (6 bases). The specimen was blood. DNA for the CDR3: TGTGCCAGCACTTTGGGGACCAGGGGATCTGGGGCCAACGTCCTGACTTTC. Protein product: CASTLGTRGSGANVLTF.